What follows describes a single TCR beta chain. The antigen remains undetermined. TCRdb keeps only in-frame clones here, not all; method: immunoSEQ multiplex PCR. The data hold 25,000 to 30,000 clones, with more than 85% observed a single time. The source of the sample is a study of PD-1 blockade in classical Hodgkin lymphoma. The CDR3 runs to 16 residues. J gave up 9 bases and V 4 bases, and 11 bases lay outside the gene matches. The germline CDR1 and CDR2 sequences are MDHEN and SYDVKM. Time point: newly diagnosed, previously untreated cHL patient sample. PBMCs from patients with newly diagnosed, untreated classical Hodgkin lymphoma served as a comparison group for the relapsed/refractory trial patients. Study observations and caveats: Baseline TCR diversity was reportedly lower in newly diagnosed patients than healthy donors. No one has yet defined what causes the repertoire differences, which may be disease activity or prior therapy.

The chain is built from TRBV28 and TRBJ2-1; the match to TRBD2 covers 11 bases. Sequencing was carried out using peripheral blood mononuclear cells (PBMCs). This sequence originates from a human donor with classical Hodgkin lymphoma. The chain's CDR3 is CASSSPTSGKGGEQFF. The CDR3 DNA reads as TGTGCCAGCAGTTCCCCGACTAGCGGGAAAGGTGGTGAGCAGTTCTTC.